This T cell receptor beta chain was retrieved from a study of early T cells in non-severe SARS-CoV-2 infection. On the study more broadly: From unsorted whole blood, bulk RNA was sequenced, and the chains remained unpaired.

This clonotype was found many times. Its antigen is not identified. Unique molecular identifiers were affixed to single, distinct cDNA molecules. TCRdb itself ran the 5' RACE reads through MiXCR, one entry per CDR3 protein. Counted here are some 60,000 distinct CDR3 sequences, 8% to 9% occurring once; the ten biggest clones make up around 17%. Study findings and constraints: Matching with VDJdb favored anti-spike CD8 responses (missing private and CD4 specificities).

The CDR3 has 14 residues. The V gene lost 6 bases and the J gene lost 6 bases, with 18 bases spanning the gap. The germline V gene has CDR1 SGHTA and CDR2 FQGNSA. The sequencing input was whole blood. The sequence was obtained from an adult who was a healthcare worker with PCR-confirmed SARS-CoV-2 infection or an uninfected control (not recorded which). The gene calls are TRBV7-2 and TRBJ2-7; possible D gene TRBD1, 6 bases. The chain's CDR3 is CASSYQQGTREQYF. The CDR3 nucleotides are TGTGCCAGCAGTTACCAACAGGGAACACGCGAGCAGTACTTC.